The present T cell receptor (beta chain) was sequenced within a study of blood T cell repertoires in COVID-19. The CDR3 is made up of 13 amino acids. Trimming pared 5 bases from V and 0 bases from J, leaving 7 bases between. Under the authors' procedure: It was from reference gene primer amplification that nucleated cell counts were estimated. The table came from immunoSEQ multiplex PCR; TCRdb's copy has only in-frame clones and leaves some out. The D gene and trimming were derived from the DNA, and the V and J assignments and clone size from that table. This table has approximately 100,000 clones, more than 65% appearing once.

Sequencing input: peripheral blood. This chain links TRBV12-3 or TRBV12-4 with TRBJ1-1; no firm D call. This receptor was identified in a man aged 60 to 75 with acute or convalescent COVID-19. CDR3 sequence reads: CASSPFMNTEAFF. CDR3 DNA sequence: TGTGCCAGCAGTCCATTCATGAACACTGAAGCTTTCTTT.